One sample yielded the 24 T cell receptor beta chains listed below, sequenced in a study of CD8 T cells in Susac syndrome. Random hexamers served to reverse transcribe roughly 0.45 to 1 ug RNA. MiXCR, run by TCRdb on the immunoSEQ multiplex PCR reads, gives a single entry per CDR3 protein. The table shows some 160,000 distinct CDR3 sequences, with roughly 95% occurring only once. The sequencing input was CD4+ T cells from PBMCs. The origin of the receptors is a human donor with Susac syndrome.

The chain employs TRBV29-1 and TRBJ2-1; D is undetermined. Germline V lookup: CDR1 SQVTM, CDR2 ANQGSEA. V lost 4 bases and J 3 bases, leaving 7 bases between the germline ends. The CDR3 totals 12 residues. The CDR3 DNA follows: TGCAGCGTTGGGGTCGGCTACAATGAGCAGTTCTTC. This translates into CSVGVGYNEQFF.

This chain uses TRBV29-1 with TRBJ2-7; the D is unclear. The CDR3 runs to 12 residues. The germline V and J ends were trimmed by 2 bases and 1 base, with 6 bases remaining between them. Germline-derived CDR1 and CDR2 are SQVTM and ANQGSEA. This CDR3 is CSVETSSYEQYF. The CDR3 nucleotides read TGCAGCGTTGAAACCAGTTCCTACGAGCAGTACTTC.

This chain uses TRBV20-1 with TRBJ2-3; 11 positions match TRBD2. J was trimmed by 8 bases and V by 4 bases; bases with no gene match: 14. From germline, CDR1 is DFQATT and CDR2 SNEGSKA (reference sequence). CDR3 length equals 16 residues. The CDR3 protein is CSANGTSGPTGGTQYF. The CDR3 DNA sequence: TGCAGTGCTAACGGGACTAGCGGCCCGACCGGGGGTACGCAGTATTTT.

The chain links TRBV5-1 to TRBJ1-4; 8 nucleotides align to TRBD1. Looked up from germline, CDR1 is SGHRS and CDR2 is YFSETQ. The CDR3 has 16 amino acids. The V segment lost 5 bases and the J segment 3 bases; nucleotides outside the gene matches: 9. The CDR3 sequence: CASSIAPTGANEKLFF. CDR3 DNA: TGCGCCAGCAGTATAGCCCCGACAGGGGCTAATGAAAAACTGTTTTTT.

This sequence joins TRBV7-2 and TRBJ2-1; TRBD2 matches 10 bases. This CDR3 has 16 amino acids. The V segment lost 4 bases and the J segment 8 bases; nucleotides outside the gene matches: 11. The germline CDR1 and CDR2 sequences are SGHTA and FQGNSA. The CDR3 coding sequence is TGTGCCAGCAGCTCCCTAAAGCGGGGGGGCTTATATGAGCAGTTCTTC. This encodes CASSSLKRGGLYEQFF.

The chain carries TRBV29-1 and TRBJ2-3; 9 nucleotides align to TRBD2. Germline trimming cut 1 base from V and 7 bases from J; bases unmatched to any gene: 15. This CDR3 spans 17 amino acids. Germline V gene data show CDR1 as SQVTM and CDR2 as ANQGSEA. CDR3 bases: TGCAGCGTTGAAGCCCATGGTAGCGGGAGATCGACAAATACGCAGTATTTT. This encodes CSVEAHGSGRSTNTQYF.

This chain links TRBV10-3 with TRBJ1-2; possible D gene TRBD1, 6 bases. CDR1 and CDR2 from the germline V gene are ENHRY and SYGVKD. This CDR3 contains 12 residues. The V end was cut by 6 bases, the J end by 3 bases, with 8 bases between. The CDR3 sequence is CAIRRTDYGYTF. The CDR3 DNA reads TGTGCCATCAGGAGGACAGACTATGGCTACACCTTC.

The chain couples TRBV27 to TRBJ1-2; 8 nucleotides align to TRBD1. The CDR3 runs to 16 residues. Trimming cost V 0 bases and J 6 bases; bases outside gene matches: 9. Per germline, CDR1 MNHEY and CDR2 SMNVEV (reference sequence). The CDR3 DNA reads TGTGCCAGCAGTTTATCCCCAAGGACAGGGAGGAATGGCTACACCTTC. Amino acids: CASSLSPRTGRNGYTF.

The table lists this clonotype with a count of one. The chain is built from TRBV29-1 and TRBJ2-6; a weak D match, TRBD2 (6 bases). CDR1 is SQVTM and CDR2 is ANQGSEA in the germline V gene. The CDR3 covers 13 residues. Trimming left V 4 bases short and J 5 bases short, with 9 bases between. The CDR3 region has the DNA TGCAGCGTTGGGACTACTCGGGCCAACGTCCTGACTTTC. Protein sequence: CSVGTTRANVLTF.

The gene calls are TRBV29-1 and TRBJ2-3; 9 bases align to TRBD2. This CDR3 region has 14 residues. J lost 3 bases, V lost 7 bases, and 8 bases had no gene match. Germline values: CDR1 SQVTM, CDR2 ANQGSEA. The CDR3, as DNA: TGCAGCGCCACGACTAGCGGTCAGACAGATACGCAGTATTTT. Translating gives CSATTSGQTDTQYF.

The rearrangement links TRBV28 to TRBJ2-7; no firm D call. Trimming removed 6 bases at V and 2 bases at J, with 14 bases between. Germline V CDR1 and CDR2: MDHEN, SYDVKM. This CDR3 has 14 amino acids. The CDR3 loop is CASSGMWPTYEQYF. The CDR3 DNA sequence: TGTGCCAGCAGCGGAATGTGGCCGACCTACGAGCAGTACTTC.

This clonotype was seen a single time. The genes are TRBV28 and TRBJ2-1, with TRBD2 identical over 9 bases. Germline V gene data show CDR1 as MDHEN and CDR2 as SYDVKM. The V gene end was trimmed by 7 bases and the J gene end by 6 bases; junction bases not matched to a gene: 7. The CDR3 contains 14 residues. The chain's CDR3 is CASTGGGRVNEQFF. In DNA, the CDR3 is TGTGCCAGCACCGGGGGCGGGAGGGTCAATGAGCAGTTCTTC.

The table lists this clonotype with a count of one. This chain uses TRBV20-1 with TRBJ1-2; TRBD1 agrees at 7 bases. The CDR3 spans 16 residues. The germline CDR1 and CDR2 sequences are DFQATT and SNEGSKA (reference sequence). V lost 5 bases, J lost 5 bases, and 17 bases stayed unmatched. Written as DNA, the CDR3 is TGCAGTGCTTTCCTAAACCCGGGACAGAGAACGTATGGCTACACCTTC. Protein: CSAFLNPGQRTYGYTF.

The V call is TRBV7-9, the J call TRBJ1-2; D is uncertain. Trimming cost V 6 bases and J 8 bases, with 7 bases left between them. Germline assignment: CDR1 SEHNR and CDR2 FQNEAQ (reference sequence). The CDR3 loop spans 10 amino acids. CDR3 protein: CASSQGGYTF. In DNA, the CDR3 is TGTGCCAGCAGTCAAGGGGGCTACACCTTC.

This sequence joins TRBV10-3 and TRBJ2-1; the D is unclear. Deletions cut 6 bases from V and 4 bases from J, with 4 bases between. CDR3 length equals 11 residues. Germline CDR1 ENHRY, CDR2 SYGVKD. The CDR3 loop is CAISRYNEQFF. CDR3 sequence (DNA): TGTGCCATCAGCCGGTACAATGAGCAGTTCTTC.

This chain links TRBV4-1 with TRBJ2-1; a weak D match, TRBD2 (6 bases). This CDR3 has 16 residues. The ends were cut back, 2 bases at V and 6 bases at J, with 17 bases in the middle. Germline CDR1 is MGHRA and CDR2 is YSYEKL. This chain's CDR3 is CASSQPGLAGRNEQFF. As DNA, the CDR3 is TGCGCCAGCAGCCAACCTGGACTCGCGGGGCGCAATGAGCAGTTCTTC.

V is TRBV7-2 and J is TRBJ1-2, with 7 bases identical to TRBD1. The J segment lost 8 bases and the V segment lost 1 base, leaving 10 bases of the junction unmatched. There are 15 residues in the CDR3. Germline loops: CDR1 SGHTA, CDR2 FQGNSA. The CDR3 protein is CASSLVGTATRGYTF. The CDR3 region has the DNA TGTGCCAGCAGCTTAGTGGGGACAGCCACACGGGGCTACACCTTC.

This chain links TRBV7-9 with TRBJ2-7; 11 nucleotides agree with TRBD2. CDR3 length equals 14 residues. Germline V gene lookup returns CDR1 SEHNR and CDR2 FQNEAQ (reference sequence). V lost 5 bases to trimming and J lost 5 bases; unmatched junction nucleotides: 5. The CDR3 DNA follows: TGTGCCAGCAGCGGTTATAGCGGGAGGGACGAGCAGTACTTC. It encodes CASSGYSGRDEQYF.

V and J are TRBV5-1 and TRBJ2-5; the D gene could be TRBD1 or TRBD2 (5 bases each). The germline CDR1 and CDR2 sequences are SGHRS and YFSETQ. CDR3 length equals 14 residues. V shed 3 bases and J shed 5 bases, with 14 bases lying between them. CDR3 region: CASSYSTWGETQYF. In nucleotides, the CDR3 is TGCGCCAGCAGCTACTCAACATGGGGGGAGACCCAGTACTTC.

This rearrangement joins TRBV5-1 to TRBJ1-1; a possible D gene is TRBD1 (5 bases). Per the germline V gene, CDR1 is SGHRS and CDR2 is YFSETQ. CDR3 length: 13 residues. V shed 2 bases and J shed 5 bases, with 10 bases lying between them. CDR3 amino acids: CASSLFGGTEAFF. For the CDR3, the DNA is TGCGCCAGCAGCTTATTCGGGGGGACTGAAGCTTTCTTT.

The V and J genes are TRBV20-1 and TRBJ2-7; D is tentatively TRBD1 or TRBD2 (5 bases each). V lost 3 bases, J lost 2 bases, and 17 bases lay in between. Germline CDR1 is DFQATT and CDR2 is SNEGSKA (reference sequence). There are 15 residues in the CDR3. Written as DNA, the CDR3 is TGCAGTGCTAGTGTCCGTGGAGGACAACCCTACGAGCAGTACTTC. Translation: CSASVRGGQPYEQYF.

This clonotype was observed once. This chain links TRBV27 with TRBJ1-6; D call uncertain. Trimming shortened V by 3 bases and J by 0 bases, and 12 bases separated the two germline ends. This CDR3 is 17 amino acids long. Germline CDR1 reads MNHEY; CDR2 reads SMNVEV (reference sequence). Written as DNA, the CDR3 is TGTGCCAGCAGTTTTCGTAAGGCTAGCTCCTATAATTCACCCCTCCACTTT. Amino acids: CASSFRKASSYNSPLHF.

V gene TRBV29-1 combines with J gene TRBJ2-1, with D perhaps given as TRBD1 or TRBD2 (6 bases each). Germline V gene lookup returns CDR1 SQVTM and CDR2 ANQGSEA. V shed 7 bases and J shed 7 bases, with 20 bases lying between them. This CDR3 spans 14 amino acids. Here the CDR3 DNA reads TGCAGCGCCACAGGCCGGGGGCCGGGGAATGAGCAGTTCTTC. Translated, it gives CSATGRGPGNEQFF.

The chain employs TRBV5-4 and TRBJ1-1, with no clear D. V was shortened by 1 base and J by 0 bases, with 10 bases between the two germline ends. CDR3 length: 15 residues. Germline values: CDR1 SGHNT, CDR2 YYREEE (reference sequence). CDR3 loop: CASSLYGSLNTEAFF. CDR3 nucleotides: TGTGCCAGCAGCTTGTACGGCAGTTTGAACACTGAAGCTTTCTTT.